A single sample gave rise to the 20 T cell receptor beta chains below, sequenced in a study of early T cells in non-severe SARS-CoV-2 infection. TCRdb used MiXCR to reprocess the 5' RACE reads, holding one entry per CDR3 protein. Found here are roughly 29,000 distinct CDR3 sequences, less than 6.5% of them singletons; the top ten hold 4.5%. Input material: whole blood. These receptors all come from an adult who was a healthcare worker with PCR-confirmed SARS-CoV-2 infection or an uninfected control (not recorded which).

Many counts were recorded for this clonotype. The V gene is TRBV18, the J gene TRBJ2-1; D gene uncertain. Germline V gene data show CDR1 as KGHSH and CDR2 as LQKENI. The CDR3 consists of 16 residues. Trimming pared 0 bases from V and 0 bases from J, leaving 9 bases between. CDR3 nucleotides: TGTGCCAGCTCACCACCGAAGCGTTTCTCCTACAATGAGCAGTTCTTC. Residues: CASSPPKRFSYNEQFF.

Judged by abundance, this clonotype is medium-sized. The gene calls are TRBV20-1 and TRBJ2-1; D not certain. Looked up from germline, CDR1 is DFQATT and CDR2 is SNEGSKA (reference sequence). The CDR3 runs to 13 residues. The germline V and J ends were trimmed by 3 bases and 10 bases, with 16 bases remaining between them. CDR3 sequence: CSASSPLVFEQFF. CDR3 sequence (DNA): TGCAGTGCTAGCTCCCCGCTAGTATTCGAGCAGTTCTTC.

Only a few counts were recorded for this clonotype. This sequence joins TRBV10-3 and TRBJ2-7, with D possibly matching TRBD2 (5 bases). V was clipped by 2 bases and J by 5 bases, with 16 bases between them. The CDR3 spans 15 residues. In germline, CDR1 is ENHRY, CDR2 SYGVKD. Written as DNA, the CDR3 is TGTGCCATCAGTGAGAGGACTTACGTCAGCGACGAGCAGTACTTC. Encoded protein: CAISERTYVSDEQYF.

This clonotype was detected many times. The chain links TRBV6-2 or TRBV6-3 to TRBJ1-6, with D unresolved. Germline V CDR1 and CDR2: MNHEY, SVGEGT. The germline V and J ends were trimmed by 7 bases and 7 bases, with 14 bases remaining between them. The CDR3 spans 14 residues. CDR3 in amino acids: CASTQGAANSPLHF. In DNA, the CDR3 is TGTGCCAGCACCCAAGGAGCAGCAAATTCACCCCTCCACTTT.

This clonotype was detected ten times or more. The chain employs TRBV7-2 and TRBJ2-3; 8 positions agree with TRBD2. The germline CDR1 and CDR2 sequences are SGHTA and FQGNSA. V gave up 2 bases and J gave up 3 bases; unmatched junction bases: 4. CDR3 size: 15 residues. The CDR3: CASSLWGLVTDTQYF. CDR3 in DNA: TGTGCCAGCAGCTTATGGGGACTAGTAACAGATACGCAGTATTTT. Full variable domain (rest looked up from reference TRBV7-2 and TRBJ2-3): GAGVSQSPSNKVTEKGKDVELRCDPISGHTALYWYRQSLGQGLEFLIYFQGNSAPDKSGLPSDRFSAERTGGSVSTLTIQRTQQEDSAVYLCASSLWGLVTDTQYFGPGTRLTVL.

This sequence joins TRBV2 and TRBJ2-1; 7 bases map to TRBD2. Per germline, CDR1 SNHLY and CDR2 FYNNEI. CDR3 size: 15 residues. Trimming removed 2 bases from V and 3 bases from J; junction bases left unmatched: 4. The CDR3 DNA reads TGTGCCAGCAGTGAACGGCTAGCGGACTACAATGAGCAGTTCTTC. Amino acid sequence: CASSERLADYNEQFF. The full variable domain, rest sourced from reference TRBV2 and TRBJ2-1, is EPEVTQTPSHQVTQMGQEVILRCVPISNHLYFYWYRQILGQKVEFLVSFYNNEISEKSEIFDDQFSVERPDGSNFTLKIRSTKLEDSAMYFCASSERLADYNEQFFGPGTRLTVL.

This clonotype was detected ten times or more. The chain employs TRBV5-6 and TRBJ2-7; 8 bases match TRBD1. CDR3 size: 14 residues. Per the germline V gene, CDR1 is SGHDT and CDR2 is YYEEEE. With 4 bases clipped from V and 4 bases from J, the junction kept 7 bases outside the gene matches. The CDR3 here is CASSPDRGGYEQYF. The CDR3 DNA reads TGTGCCAGCAGCCCCGACAGGGGAGGTTACGAGCAGTACTTC.

There are many counts of this clonotype. The genes are TRBV7-9 and TRBJ1-4; 8 bases match TRBD1. Unmatched junction bases numbered 6, after V lost 5 bases and J lost 7 bases. Germline CDR1 SEHNR, CDR2 FQNEAQ (reference sequence). The CDR3 contains 14 residues. The CDR3 DNA follows: TGTGCCAGCAGCCTGACAGGGGAGGGTGAAAAACTGTTTTTT. Residues: CASSLTGEGEKLFF. The variable domain in full, with the rest retrieved from reference TRBV7-9 and TRBJ1-4, is DTGVSQNPRHKITKRGQNVTFRCDPISEHNRLYWYRQTLGQGPEFLTYFQNEAQLEKSRLLSDRFSAERPKGSFSTLEIQRTEQGDSAMYLCASSLTGEGEKLFFGSGTQLSVL.

V is TRBV18 and J is TRBJ2-7, with D possibly being TRBD1 (5 bases). The germline CDR1 and CDR2 sequences are KGHSH and LQKENI. V lost 0 bases and J lost 6, with 9 bases in between. This CDR3 has 13 amino acids. This CDR3 reads CASSPPGPLEQYF. The CDR3, as DNA: TGTGCCAGCTCACCACCGGGGCCCCTCGAGCAGTACTTC. Looking up the rest from reference TRBV18 and TRBJ2-7 gives the full variable domain: NAGVMQNPRHLVRRRGQEARLRCSPMKGHSHVYWYRQLPEEGLKFMVYLQKENIIDESGMPKERFSAEFPKEGPSILRIQQVVRGDSAAYFCASSPPGPLEQYFGPGTRLTVT.

In this sample, this clonotype turned up a few times. This sequence joins TRBV20-1 and TRBJ2-3, with D possibly being TRBD2 (5 bases). Germline CDR1 is DFQATT and CDR2 is SNEGSKA (reference sequence). The CDR3 loop spans 12 amino acids. The V gene lost 0 bases and the J gene lost 7 bases, with 8 bases spanning the gap. The CDR3 bases are TGCAGTGCTAGAGAGCCCGGGAATACGCAGTATTTT. Translating it yields CSAREPGNTQYF.

There are many counts of this clonotype. The CDR3 DNA reads as TGCAGTGCTAGAGCCATCCAGGGGGGACCCCTCCACTTT. Translation gives CSARAIQGGPLHF. The genes are TRBV20-1 and TRBJ1-6, with 7 bases lining up with TRBD1. This CDR3 has 13 residues. Germline V gene sequence: CDR1 DFQATT, CDR2 SNEGSKA (reference sequence). Trimming removed 1 base from V and 12 bases from J; junction bases left unmatched: 6.

This clonotype ranks as medium-sized. The chain combines TRBV19 with TRBJ2-2; the D gene is possibly TRBD1 (6 bases). Deletions cut 8 bases from V and 4 bases from J, with 14 bases between. In germline, CDR1 is LNHDA, CDR2 SQIVND (reference sequence). This CDR3 has 14 amino acids. The CDR3 DNA sequence: TGTGCCAGTTCTTTAGGACAGACCACCGGGGAGCTGTTTTTT. Translation gives CASSLGQTTGELFF.

In its sample, this clonotype was seen many times. The chain uses TRBV27 and TRBJ1-1, with D uncertain. Germline V gene data show CDR1 as MNHEY and CDR2 as SMNVEV (reference sequence). This CDR3 region has 15 residues. V was clipped by 0 bases and J by 0 bases, with 8 bases between them. The CDR3 protein is CASSLSSGMNTEAFF. The CDR3 DNA follows: TGTGCCAGCAGTTTATCCTCCGGAATGAACACTGAAGCTTTCTTT.

This clonotype has a handful of counts. The chain has TRBV5-4 and TRBJ2-1; 13 bases fit TRBD2. V was pared by 4 bases and J by 6 bases, with 7 bases of the junction left unmatched. From germline, CDR1 is SGHNT and CDR2 YYREEE (reference sequence). The CDR3 spans 16 residues. Written as DNA, the CDR3 is TGTGCCAGCAGCCTCCGGACTAGCGGGAGTCCCAATGAGCAGTTCTTC. The encoded protein is CASSLRTSGSPNEQFF.

This clonotype was seen ten or more times. V and J are TRBV7-2 and TRBJ2-4; no definite D call. V lost 2 bases, J lost 0 bases, and 8 bases lay in between. Per germline, CDR1 SGHTA and CDR2 FQGNSA. The CDR3 consists of 15 residues. This CDR3 reads CASSLPRVAKNIQYF. In DNA form, the CDR3 reads TGTGCCAGCAGCTTACCTAGGGTAGCCAAAAACATTCAGTACTTC.

The rearrangement links TRBV6-5 to TRBJ2-5; D is perhaps TRBD1 (6 bases). Trimming stripped 1 base from V and 2 bases from J, with 8 bases between. CDR1 and CDR2 from the germline V gene are MNHEY and SVGAGI. The CDR3 is 14 amino acids. CDR3 amino acids: CASSYLGQQETQYF. Written as DNA, the CDR3 is TGTGCCAGCAGTTACTTGGGACAACAAGAGACCCAGTACTTC.

The sample holds many counts of this clonotype. The genes are TRBV6-2 or TRBV6-3 and TRBJ2-1; the match to TRBD2 covers 7 bases. CDR3 length equals 17 residues. Looked up from germline, CDR1 is MNHEY and CDR2 is SVGEGT. V shed 2 bases and J 0 bases; nucleotides not matched to a gene: 7. The CDR3 DNA reads TGTGCCAGCAGTTACCCTCTAGCGGCCAGCTCCTACAATGAGCAGTTCTTC. Its protein is CASSYPLAASSYNEQFF.

This clonotype was observed many times. The V call is TRBV6-5, the J call TRBJ2-2; D remains ambiguous. The CDR3 spans 14 residues. Germline loops: CDR1 MNHEY, CDR2 SVGAGI. V shed 4 bases and J shed 4 bases, with 10 bases lying between them. The CDR3 DNA reads TGTGCCAGCAGTTGCTGCGAAAGCACCGGGGAGCTGTTTTTT. This encodes CASSCCESTGELFF.

This clonotype was recorded at least ten times. The chain is built from TRBV18 and TRBJ2-5; the D call may be TRBD1 or TRBD2 (5 bases each). V shed 0 bases and J shed 7 bases, with 12 bases lying between them. The CDR3 extends over 14 amino acids. CDR1 and CDR2 from the germline V gene are KGHSH and LQKENI. The CDR3 loop reads CASSPPGELWTQYF. The DNA of the CDR3 is TGTGCCAGCTCACCACCGGGGGAACTTTGGACCCAGTACTTC.

This sequence joins TRBV7-9 and TRBJ1-1; D is uncertain. Germline V gene data show CDR1 as SEHNR and CDR2 as FQNEAQ (reference sequence). Trimming took off 7 bases at V and 6 bases at J, with 18 bases between the two ends. The CDR3 totals 14 residues. CDR3 sequence reads: CASKGIVEEAEAFF. For the CDR3, the DNA is TGTGCCAGCAAAGGGATAGTGGAGGAGGCTGAAGCTTTCTTT.